The source of this T cell receptor (beta chain) is a study of vaccination effects on CD4 cells after COVID-19. Culture proceeded for nine to ten days, and CD4+ T cells were then isolated. Either the BNT162b2 or mRNA-1273 vaccine was given to participants in two doses. Worth noting for this clone: Its antigen is undetermined.

CDR1 is SNHLY, CDR2 FYNNEI, per germline. V dropped 8 bases and J dropped 0 bases, with 11 bases sitting between them. The CDR3 totals 14 residues. Generated by immunoSEQ multiplex PCR, the TCRdb table keeps only in-frame clones and is missing some. Altogether over 45,000 clones are present, around 70% being singletons, with the ten largest covering 6.5% to 9%. The receptor's source is a human donor who received a COVID-19 vaccine. The chain recombines TRBV2 with TRBJ1-3, with D possibly being TRBD1 (5 bases). The specimen comprised CD4+ T cells from PBMCs cultured without peptide, sampled after COVID-19 vaccination. CDR3 coding DNA: TGTGCCAGCTATAGAGACAGCTCTGGAAACACCATATATTTT. Protein sequence: CASYRDSSGNTIYF.